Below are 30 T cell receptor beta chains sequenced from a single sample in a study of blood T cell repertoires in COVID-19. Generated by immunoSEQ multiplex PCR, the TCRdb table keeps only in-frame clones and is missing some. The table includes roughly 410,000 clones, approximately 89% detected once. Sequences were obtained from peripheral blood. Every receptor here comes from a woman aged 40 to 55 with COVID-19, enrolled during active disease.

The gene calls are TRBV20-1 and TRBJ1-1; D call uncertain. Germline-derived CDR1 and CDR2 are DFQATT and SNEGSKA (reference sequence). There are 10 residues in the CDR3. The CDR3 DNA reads TGCAGCCTAGGGAACACTGAAGCTTTCTTT. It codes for CSLGNTEAFF.

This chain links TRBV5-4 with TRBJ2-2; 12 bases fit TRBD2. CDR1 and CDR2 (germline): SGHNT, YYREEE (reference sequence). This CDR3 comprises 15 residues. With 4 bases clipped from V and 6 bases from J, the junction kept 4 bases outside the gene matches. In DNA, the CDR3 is TGTGCCAGCAGCCTAGCGGGAGGGCACGCCGGGGAGCTGTTTTTT. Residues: CASSLAGGHAGELFF.

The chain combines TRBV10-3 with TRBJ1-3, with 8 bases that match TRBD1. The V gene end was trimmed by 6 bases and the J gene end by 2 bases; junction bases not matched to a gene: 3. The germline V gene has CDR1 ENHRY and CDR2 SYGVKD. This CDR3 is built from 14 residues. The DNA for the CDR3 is TGTGCCATCAGCTCACAGGGGGCTGGAAACACCATATATTTT. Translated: CAISSQGAGNTIYF.

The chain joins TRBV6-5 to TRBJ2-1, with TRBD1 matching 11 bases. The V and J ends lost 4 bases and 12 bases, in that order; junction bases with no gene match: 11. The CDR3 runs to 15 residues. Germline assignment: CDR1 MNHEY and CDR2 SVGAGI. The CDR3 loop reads CASSSSGTGGIGQFF. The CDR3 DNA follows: TGTGCCAGCAGTTCCTCGGGGACAGGGGGAATAGGGCAGTTCTTC.

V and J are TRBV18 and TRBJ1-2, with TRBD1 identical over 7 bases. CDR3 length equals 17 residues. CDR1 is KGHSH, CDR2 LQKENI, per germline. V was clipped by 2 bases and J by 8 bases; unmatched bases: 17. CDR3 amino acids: CASSPISTGDTMWGYTF. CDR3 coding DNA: TGTGCCAGCTCACCAATATCAACAGGGGACACCATGTGGGGCTACACCTTC. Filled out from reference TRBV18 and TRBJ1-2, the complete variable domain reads NAGVMQNPRHLVRRRGQEARLRCSPMKGHSHVYWYRQLPEEGLKFMVYLQKENIIDESGMPKERFSAEFPKEGPSILRIQQVVRGDSAAYFCASSPISTGDTMWGYTFGSGTRLTVV.

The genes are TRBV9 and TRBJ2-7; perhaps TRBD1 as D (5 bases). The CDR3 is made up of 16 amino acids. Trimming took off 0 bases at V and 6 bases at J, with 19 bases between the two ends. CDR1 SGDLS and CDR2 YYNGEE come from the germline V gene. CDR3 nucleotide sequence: TGTGCCAGCAGCGTAGGTAGCCCCCTAGGGGATCGCGAGCAGTACTTC. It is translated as CASSVGSPLGDREQYF.

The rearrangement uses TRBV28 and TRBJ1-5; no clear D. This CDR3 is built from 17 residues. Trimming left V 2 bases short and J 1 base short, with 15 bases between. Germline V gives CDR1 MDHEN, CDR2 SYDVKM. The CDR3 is CASSLVVAAGSNQPQHF. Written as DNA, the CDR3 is TGTGCCAGCAGTTTAGTAGTGGCAGCCGGGAGCAATCAGCCCCAGCATTTT.

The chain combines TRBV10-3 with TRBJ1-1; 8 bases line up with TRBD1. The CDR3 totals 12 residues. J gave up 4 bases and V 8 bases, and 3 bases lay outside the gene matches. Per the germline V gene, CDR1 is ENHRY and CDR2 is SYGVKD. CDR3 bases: TGTGCCATCGGAGACAGGGGCACTGAAGCTTTCTTT. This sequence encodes CAIGDRGTEAFF.

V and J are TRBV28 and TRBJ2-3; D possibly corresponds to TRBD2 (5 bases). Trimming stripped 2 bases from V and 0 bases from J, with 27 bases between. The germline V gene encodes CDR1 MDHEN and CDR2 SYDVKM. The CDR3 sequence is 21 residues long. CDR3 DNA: TGTGCCAGCAGTTTAGTAGGTTTTTCGGGGTGGACGGCTCAAAGCACAGATACGCAGTATTTT. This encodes CASSLVGFSGWTAQSTDTQYF.

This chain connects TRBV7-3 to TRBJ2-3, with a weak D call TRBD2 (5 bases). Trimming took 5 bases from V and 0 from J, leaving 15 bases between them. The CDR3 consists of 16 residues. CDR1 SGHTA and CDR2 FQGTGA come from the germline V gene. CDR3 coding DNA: TGTGCCAGCAGCACATACGGGAAGCATAGCACAGATACGCAGTATTTT. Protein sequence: CASSTYGKHSTDTQYF.

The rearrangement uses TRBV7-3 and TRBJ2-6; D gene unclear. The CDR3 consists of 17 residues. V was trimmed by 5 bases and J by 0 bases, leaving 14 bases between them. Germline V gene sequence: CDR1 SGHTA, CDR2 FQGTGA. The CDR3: CASSRHQLNSGANVLTF. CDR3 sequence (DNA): TGTGCCAGCAGCCGACACCAATTAAACTCTGGGGCCAACGTCCTGACTTTC.

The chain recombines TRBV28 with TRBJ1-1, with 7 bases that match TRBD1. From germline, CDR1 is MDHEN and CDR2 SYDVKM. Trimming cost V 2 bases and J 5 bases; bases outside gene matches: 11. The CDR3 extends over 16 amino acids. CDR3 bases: TGTGCCAGCAGTTTAAGAAGGGGGCGAGGAAGAACTGAAGCTTTCTTT. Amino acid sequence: CASSLRRGRGRTEAFF.

The DNA for the CDR3 is TGTGCCAGTCGGGGCGGGAAGGGATCCTACGAGCAGTACTTC. Translated: CASRGGKGSYEQYF. The V and J genes are TRBV7-2 and TRBJ2-7; a possible D gene is TRBD2 (6 bases). Germline V CDR1 and CDR2: SGHTA, FQGNSA. The V gene lost 9 bases and the J gene lost 1 base, with 16 bases spanning the gap. The CDR3 covers 14 residues.

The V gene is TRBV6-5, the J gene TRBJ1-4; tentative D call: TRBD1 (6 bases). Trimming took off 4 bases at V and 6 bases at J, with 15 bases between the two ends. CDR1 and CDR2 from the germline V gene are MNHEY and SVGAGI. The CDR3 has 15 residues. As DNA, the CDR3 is TGTGCCAGCAGTTTCATGGGGGCGCGCGATGAAAAACTGTTTTTT. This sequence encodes CASSFMGARDEKLFF.

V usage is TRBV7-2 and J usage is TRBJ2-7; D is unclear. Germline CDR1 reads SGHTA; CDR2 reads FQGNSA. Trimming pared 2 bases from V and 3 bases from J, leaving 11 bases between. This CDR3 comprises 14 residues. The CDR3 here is CASSLSAVRYEQYF. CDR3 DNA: TGTGCCAGCAGCTTATCTGCGGTCCGCTACGAGCAGTACTTC.

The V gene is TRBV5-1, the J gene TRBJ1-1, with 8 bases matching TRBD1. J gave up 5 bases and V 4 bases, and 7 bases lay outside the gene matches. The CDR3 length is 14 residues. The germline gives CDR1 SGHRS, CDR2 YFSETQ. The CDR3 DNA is TGCGCCAGCAGCACCGGACAGGGAAGTACTGAAGCTTTCTTT. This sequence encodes CASSTGQGSTEAFF.

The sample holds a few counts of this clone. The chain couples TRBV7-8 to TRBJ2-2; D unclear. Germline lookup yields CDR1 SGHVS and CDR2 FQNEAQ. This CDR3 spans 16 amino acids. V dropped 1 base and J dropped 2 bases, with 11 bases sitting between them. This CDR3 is CASSLEGEINTGELFF. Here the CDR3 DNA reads TGTGCCAGCAGCTTAGAAGGAGAAATAAACACCGGGGAGCTGTTTTTT.

The CDR3 spells CASSPRDGGAQYF. In DNA form, the CDR3 reads TGTGCCAGCAGCCCTAGGGACGGGGGGGCCCAGTACTTC. This rearrangement joins TRBV7-3 to TRBJ2-5; 8 nucleotides line up with TRBD2. CDR1 is SGHTA and CDR2 is FQGTGA in the germline V gene. V dropped 5 bases and J dropped 9; count of bases not matched to a gene: 8. The CDR3 loop spans 13 amino acids.

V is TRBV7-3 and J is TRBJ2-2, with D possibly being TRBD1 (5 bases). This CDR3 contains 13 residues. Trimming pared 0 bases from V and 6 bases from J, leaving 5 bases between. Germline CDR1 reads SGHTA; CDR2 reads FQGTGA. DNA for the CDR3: TGTGCCAGCAGCTTAACACAGGCCGGGGAGCTGTTTTTT. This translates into CASSLTQAGELFF.

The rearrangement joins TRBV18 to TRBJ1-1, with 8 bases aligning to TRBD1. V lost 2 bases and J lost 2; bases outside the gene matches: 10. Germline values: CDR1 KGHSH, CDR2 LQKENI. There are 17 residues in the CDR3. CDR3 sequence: CASSPSRLGTGNTEAFF. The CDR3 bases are TGTGCCAGCTCACCATCACGACTGGGGACAGGAAACACTGAAGCTTTCTTT.

The CDR3: CATSRDILVGTPSGNTIYF. The CDR3 region has the DNA TGTGCCACCAGCAGAGATATCCTGGTGGGCACCCCTTCTGGAAACACCATATATTTT. This chain uses TRBV15 with TRBJ1-3; D is undetermined. The germline V and J ends were trimmed by 0 bases and 1 base, with 19 bases remaining between them. The CDR3 has 19 residues. Germline V lookup: CDR1 LNHNV, CDR2 YYDKDF (reference sequence).

CDR3 bases: TGTGCCAGCTCACCCTTGACTAGCGGGAGGAAAGAGACCCAGTACTTC. As protein: CASSPLTSGRKETQYF. The chain links TRBV18 to TRBJ2-5; 13 bases are a match to TRBD2. Per germline, CDR1 KGHSH and CDR2 LQKENI. V dropped 3 bases and J dropped 3; count of bases not matched to a gene: 4. The CDR3 runs to 16 residues.

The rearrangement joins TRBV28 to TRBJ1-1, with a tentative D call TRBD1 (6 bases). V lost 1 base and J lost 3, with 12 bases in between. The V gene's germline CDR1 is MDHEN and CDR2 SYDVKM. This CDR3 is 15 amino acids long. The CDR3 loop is CASSLLGAGDTEAFF. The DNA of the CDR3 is TGTGCCAGCAGTTTATTAGGAGCAGGGGACACTGAAGCTTTCTTT.

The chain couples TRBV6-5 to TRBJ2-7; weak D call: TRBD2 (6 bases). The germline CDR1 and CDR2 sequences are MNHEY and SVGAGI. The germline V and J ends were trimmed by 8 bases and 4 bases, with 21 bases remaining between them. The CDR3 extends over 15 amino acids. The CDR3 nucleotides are TGTGCCAGCTACTCCCGGAGGGGAAGTCTATACGAGCAGTACTTC. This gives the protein CASYSRRGSLYEQYF.

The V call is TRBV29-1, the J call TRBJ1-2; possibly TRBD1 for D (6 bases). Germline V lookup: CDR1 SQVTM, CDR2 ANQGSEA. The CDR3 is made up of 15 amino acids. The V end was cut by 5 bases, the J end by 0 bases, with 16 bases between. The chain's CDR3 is CSVLGTLAANYGYTF. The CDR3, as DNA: TGCAGCGTTTTAGGGACACTCGCTGCTAACTATGGCTACACCTTC.

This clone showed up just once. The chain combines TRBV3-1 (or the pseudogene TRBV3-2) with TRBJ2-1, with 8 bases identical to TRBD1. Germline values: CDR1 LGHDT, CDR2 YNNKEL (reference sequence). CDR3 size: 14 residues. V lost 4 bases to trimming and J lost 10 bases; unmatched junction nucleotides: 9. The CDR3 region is CASSPASGGREQFF. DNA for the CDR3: TGTGCCAGCAGCCCAGCATCAGGGGGCAGAGAGCAGTTCTTC.

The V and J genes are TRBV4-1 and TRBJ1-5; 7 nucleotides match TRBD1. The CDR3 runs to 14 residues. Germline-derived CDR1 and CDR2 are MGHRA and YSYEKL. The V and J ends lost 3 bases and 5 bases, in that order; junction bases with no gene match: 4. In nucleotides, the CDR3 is TGCGCCAGCAGCCAGCAACAGGGGCATCAGCCCCAGCATTTT. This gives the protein CASSQQQGHQPQHF.

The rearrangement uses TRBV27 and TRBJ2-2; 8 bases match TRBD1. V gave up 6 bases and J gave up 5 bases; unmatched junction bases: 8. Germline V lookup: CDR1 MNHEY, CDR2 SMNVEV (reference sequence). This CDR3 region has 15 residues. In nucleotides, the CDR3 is TGTGCCAGCAGGCAAGGACAGGGAAGGACCGGGGAGCTGTTTTTT. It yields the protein CASRQGQGRTGELFF.

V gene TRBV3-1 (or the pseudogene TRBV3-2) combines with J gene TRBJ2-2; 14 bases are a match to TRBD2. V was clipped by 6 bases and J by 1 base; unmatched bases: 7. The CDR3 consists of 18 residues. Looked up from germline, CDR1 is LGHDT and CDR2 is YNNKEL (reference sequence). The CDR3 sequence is CASRGTSGGAGNTGELFF. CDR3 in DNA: TGTGCCAGCAGGGGGACTAGCGGGGGAGCGGGGAACACCGGGGAGCTGTTTTTT.

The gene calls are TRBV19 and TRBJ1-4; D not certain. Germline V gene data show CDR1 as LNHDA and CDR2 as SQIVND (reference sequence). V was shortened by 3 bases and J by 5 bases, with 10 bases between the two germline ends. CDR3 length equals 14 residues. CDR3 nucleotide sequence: TGTGCCAGTAGTATGTGGCGGCGCAATGAAAAACTGTTTTTT. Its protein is CASSMWRRNEKLFF.